The 23 T cell receptor beta chains given below trace back to one sample, sequenced in a study of blood T cell repertoires in COVID-19. TCRdb's table, derived via immunoSEQ multiplex PCR, lists solely in-frame clones and lacks some. The table has 230,000 or so clones, about 91% seen once. The specimen was peripheral blood. Receptor source: a woman in her thirties or forties who had recovered from COVID-19.

This clone was observed a single time. The chain combines TRBV4-1 with TRBJ2-2; D not resolved. V was clipped by 3 bases and J by 2 bases, with 10 bases between them. This CDR3 comprises 15 residues. Germline assignment: CDR1 MGHRA and CDR2 YSYEKL. CDR3 sequence: CASSQPERNTGELFF. The CDR3, as DNA: TGCGCCAGCAGCCAGCCTGAGAGAAACACCGGGGAGCTGTTTTTT.

This chain joins TRBV30 and TRBJ2-5, with 9 bases that match TRBD2. The V segment lost 4 bases and the J segment 5 bases; nucleotides outside the gene matches: 11. From germline, CDR1 is GTSNPN and CDR2 SVGIG (reference sequence). This CDR3 comprises 15 residues. The CDR3 DNA reads as TGTGCCTGGACGTTCGCGGGAGGGCCGAGTGAGACCCAGTACTTC. It specifies CAWTFAGGPSETQYF. Filled out from reference TRBV30 and TRBJ2-5, the complete variable domain reads SQTIHQWPATLVQPVGSPLSLECTVEGTSNPNLYWYRQAAGRGLQLLFYSVGIGQISSEVPQNLSASRPQDRQFILSSKKLLLSDSGFYLCAWTFAGGPSETQYFGPGTRLLVL.

The V and J genes are TRBV3-1 (or the pseudogene TRBV3-2) and TRBJ2-2; 10 nucleotides match TRBD1. The ends lost 0 bases at V and 4 bases at J; junction bases unmatched: 5. CDR1 and CDR2 from the germline V gene are LGHDT and YNNKEL (reference sequence). The CDR3 length is 17 residues. The CDR3 nucleotides are TGTGCCAGCAGCCAAGATTCATGGACAGGGGGCACCGGGGAGCTGTTTTTT. Translating it yields CASSQDSWTGGTGELFF.

V is TRBV10-3 and J is TRBJ2-1, with TRBD2 identical over 9 bases. Germline assignment: CDR1 ENHRY and CDR2 SYGVKD. Unmatched junction bases numbered 7, after V lost 8 bases and J lost 8 bases. CDR3 length equals 13 residues. The CDR3 loop is CAIGWTSEDEQFF. The CDR3 region has the DNA TGTGCCATCGGATGGACTAGCGAGGATGAGCAGTTCTTC.

Only one count was recorded for this clone. The gene calls are TRBV7-9 and TRBJ1-2; D possibly corresponds to TRBD1 (6 bases). Germline CDR1 and CDR2: SEHNR and FQNEAQ (reference sequence). V gave up 5 bases and J gave up 7 bases, with 11 bases separating them. This CDR3 has 12 amino acids. CDR3 DNA: TGTGCCAGCAGCAAAACAGGGACTGGCTACACCTTC. This sequence encodes CASSKTGTGYTF.

The chain links TRBV9 to TRBJ1-2; D may be TRBD1 (5 bases). The germline gives CDR1 SGDLS, CDR2 YYNGEE. V lost 0 bases, J lost 7 bases, and 10 bases lay in between. CDR3 length: 13 amino acids. CDR3 nucleotides: TGTGCCAGCAGCGTAGGCGGGGGGGGTGGCTACACCTTC. Its protein product is CASSVGGGGGYTF.

The chain combines TRBV7-8 with TRBJ1-4; 8 nucleotides align to TRBD1. The germline V gene has CDR1 SGHVS and CDR2 FQNEAQ. V was pared by 5 bases and J by 7 bases, with 18 bases of the junction left unmatched. The CDR3 loop spans 18 amino acids. As DNA, the CDR3 is TGTGCCAGCAGCGTCAACGCAGGGGGCGCGATTTTTGGTGAAAAACTGTTTTTT. Translated: CASSVNAGGAIFGEKLFF.

This chain links TRBV21-1 with TRBJ2-7; TRBD2, the table's D call, was not compared with the DNA. TRBV21-1 is noted as a pseudogene. The CDR3 covers 16 residues. The CDR3 nucleotides are TGTGCCAGCAGCCAAGAAACTAGCGGGCGGGCCTACGAGCAGTACGTC. The encoded protein is CASSQETSGRAYEQYV.

V and J are TRBV19 and TRBJ1-1, with D possibly being TRBD1 (6 bases). V gave up 10 bases and J gave up 6 bases, with 12 bases separating them. This CDR3 comprises 11 residues. The V gene's germline CDR1 is LNHDA and CDR2 SQIVND (reference sequence). In DNA form, the CDR3 reads TGTGCCACCCGGGAGGGGGCTGAAGCTTTCTTT. It yields the protein CATREGAEAFF.

This clone was detected only once. V usage is TRBV6-5 and J usage is TRBJ1-4, with D hard to call. There are 15 residues in the CDR3. Germline-derived CDR1 and CDR2 are MNHEY and SVGAGI. V gave up 6 bases and J gave up 1 base, with 12 bases separating them. The CDR3 DNA is TGTGCCAGCAGCCCCACGTCGGGAACTAATGAAAAACTGTTTTTT. Translated: CASSPTSGTNEKLFF.

The rearrangement uses TRBV5-1 and TRBJ2-1; a weak D match, TRBD1 (6 bases). The CDR3 covers 14 residues. Germline lookup yields CDR1 SGHRS and CDR2 YFSETQ. The V gene lost 0 bases and the J gene lost 5 bases, with 9 bases spanning the gap. The CDR3, as DNA: TGCGCCAGCAGCTTGGCCCGGGACAACAATGAGCAGTTCTTC. Its protein product is CASSLARDNNEQFF.

The table lists this clone with a count of one. The chain carries TRBV7-9 and TRBJ1-4; TRBD1 aligns across 7 bases. CDR3 length equals 13 residues. Trimming cost V 4 bases and J 7 bases; bases outside gene matches: 3. Germline V gene sequence: CDR1 SEHNR, CDR2 FQNEAQ (reference sequence). The CDR3 nucleotides are TGTGCCAGCAGCTCTCAGGGGGTTGAAAAACTGTTTTTT. The encoded protein is CASSSQGVEKLFF.

J is TRBJ2-1 and V is TRBV6-5; TRBD2 matches at 7 bases. Germline V gene data show CDR1 as MNHEY and CDR2 as SVGAGI. After removal of 6 bases from V and 7 bases from J, the junction contained 9 bases not matched to a gene. The CDR3 covers 14 residues. The CDR3 coding sequence is TGTGCCAGCAGGGAGATGGGGGGGAGAAATGAGCAGTTCTTC. Its translation: CASREMGGRNEQFF.

The chain links TRBV27 to TRBJ2-5; no definite D call. There are 15 residues in the CDR3. V was trimmed by 5 bases and J by 1 base, leaving 14 bases between them. Germline V gene sequence: CDR1 MNHEY, CDR2 SMNVEV (reference sequence). Here the CDR3 DNA reads TGTGCCAGCAGTCCCATCCCCGGCGGCCAAGAGACCCAGTACTTC. This encodes CASSPIPGGQETQYF.

The chain joins TRBV28 to TRBJ1-2; no clear D. Trimming left V 2 bases short and J 4 bases short, with 11 bases between. The CDR3 runs to 14 residues. Per germline, CDR1 MDHEN and CDR2 SYDVKM. Written as DNA, the CDR3 is TGTGCCAGCAGTTTAATTACGGGTACCTATGGCTACACCTTC. Encoded protein: CASSLITGTYGYTF.

This clone showed up just a few times. The rearrangement uses TRBV9 and TRBJ1-5; no reliable D call. V was shortened by 0 bases and J by 0 bases, with 7 bases between the two germline ends. The CDR3 contains 15 residues. CDR1 SGDLS and CDR2 YYNGEE come from the germline V gene. The CDR3 sequence is CASSVGADSNQPQHF. The CDR3 coding sequence is TGTGCCAGCAGCGTAGGGGCAGATAGCAATCAGCCCCAGCATTTT.

V gene TRBV19 combines with J gene TRBJ1-5, with 8 bases fitting TRBD1. Germline loops: CDR1 LNHDA, CDR2 SQIVND (reference sequence). The CDR3 totals 17 residues. V lost 3 bases to trimming and J lost 4 bases; unmatched junction nucleotides: 11. The CDR3 loop reads CASSMGTGQGPNQPQHF. For the CDR3, the DNA is TGTGCCAGTAGTATGGGGACCGGACAGGGCCCAAATCAGCCCCAGCATTTT. The full variable domain, completed using reference TRBV19 and TRBJ1-5, is DGGITQSPKYLFRKEGQNVTLSCEQNLNHDAMYWYRQDPGQGLRLIYYSQIVNDFQKGDIAEGYSVSREKKESFPLTVTSAQKNPTAFYLCASSMGTGQGPNQPQHFGDGTRLSIL.

This rearrangement joins TRBV6-5 to TRBJ1-2; weak D call: TRBD1 (6 bases). This CDR3 has 15 residues. CDR1 and CDR2 (germline): MNHEY, SVGAGI. The V end was cut by 0 bases, the J end by 5 bases, with 13 bases between. For the CDR3, the DNA is TGTGCCAGCAGTTACTCAAGGGCAGGGGAATATGGCTACACCTTC. It specifies CASSYSRAGEYGYTF.

This rearrangement joins TRBV2 to TRBJ2-2; the D gene is possibly TRBD1 (7 bases). There are 15 residues in the CDR3. The V gene lost 4 bases and the J gene lost 7 bases, with 16 bases spanning the gap. Germline values: CDR1 SNHLY, CDR2 FYNNEI. The CDR3 nucleotides read TGTGCCAGCAGTGTAGGAGGGGGCGTGAGCGGGGAGCTGTTTTTT. The encoded protein is CASSVGGGVSGELFF.

This clone appeared a few times. The chain employs TRBV5-1 and TRBJ2-2; 12 nucleotides agree with TRBD2. CDR1 SGHRS and CDR2 YFSETQ come from the germline V gene. The CDR3 spans 18 residues. J gave up 1 base and V 4 bases, and 8 bases lay outside the gene matches. The CDR3 reads CASSPTSGGPLNTGELFF. CDR3 DNA: TGCGCCAGCAGCCCCACTAGCGGGGGGCCATTGAACACCGGGGAGCTGTTTTTT.

The gene calls are TRBV3-1 (or the pseudogene TRBV3-2) and TRBJ1-4; the D is unclear. Germline CDR1 reads LGHDT; CDR2 reads YNNKEL (reference sequence). CDR3 length equals 16 residues. The V gene lost 3 bases and the J gene lost 4 bases, with 15 bases spanning the gap. The CDR3 coding sequence is TGTGCCAGCAGCCAGCAAGGTCGAGGTCTTAATGAAAAACTGTTTTTT. Translating gives CASSQQGRGLNEKLFF.

This clone was found once. The V call is TRBV18, the J call TRBJ1-1; TRBD1 agrees at 11 bases. Germline V gene sequence: CDR1 KGHSH, CDR2 LQKENI. The length of the CDR3 is 14 residues. V shed 3 bases, J shed 7 bases, and the junction held 4 bases outside the gene matches. CDR3 sequence reads: CASSPPGTGGEAFF. The DNA for the CDR3 is TGTGCCAGCTCACCGCCCGGGACAGGGGGTGAAGCTTTCTTT.

The gene calls are TRBV2 and TRBJ2-7, with TRBD1 matching over 7 bases. CDR1 is SNHLY, CDR2 FYNNEI, per germline. With V trimmed by 6 bases and J by 4 bases, 21 bases remained unmatched. The CDR3 loop spans 18 amino acids. The CDR3 region is CASSKLPPRGGARYEQYF. The DNA for the CDR3 is TGTGCCAGCAGCAAATTACCCCCCCGAGGGGGCGCAAGGTACGAGCAGTACTTC.